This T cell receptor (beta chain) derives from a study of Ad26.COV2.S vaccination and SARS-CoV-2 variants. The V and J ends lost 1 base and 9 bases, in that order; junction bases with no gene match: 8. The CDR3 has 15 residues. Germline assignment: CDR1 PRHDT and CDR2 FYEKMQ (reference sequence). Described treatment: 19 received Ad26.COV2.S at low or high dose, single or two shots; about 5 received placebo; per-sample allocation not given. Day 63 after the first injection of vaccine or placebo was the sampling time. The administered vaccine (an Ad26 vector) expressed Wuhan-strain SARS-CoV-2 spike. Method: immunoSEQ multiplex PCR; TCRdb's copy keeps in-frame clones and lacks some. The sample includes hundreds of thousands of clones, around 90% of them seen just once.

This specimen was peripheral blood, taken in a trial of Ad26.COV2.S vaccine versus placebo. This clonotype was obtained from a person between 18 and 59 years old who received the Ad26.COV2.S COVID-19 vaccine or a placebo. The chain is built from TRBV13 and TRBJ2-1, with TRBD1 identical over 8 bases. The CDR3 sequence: CASSLDLAGGSEQFF. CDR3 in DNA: TGTGCCAGCAGCTTAGACCTCGCAGGGGGCAGTGAGCAGTTCTTC.